The 5 T cell receptor beta chains listed next were all sequenced from one sample in a study of cytomegalovirus exposure and HLA in healthy donors. The study ran its PCR with 60 Vbeta and 13 Jbeta primers. Only in-frame clones appear in the TCRdb table, and some are missing; sequencing was by immunoSEQ multiplex PCR. The sample has about 200,000 clones; under 80% are singletons. The sequenced material came from PBMCs. These receptors were taken from a girl aged 2 to 9 in good health and CMV-seronegative.

The rearrangement uses TRBV19 and TRBJ1-5, with D perhaps TRBD1 (6 bases). Trimming shortened V by 3 bases and J by 3 bases, and 12 bases separated the two germline ends. Looked up from germline, CDR1 is LNHDA and CDR2 is SQIVND (reference sequence). The CDR3 consists of 15 residues. CDR3 sequence reads: CASSMTGQPNQPQHF. Written as DNA, the CDR3 is TGTGCCAGTAGTATGACAGGACAACCCAATCAGCCCCAGCATTTT.

The CDR3 loop reads CASSSVGQGIYGYTF. In nucleotides, the CDR3 is TGTGCCAGCAGTTCCGTCGGACAGGGGATCTATGGCTACACCTTC. The rearrangement uses TRBV27 and TRBJ1-2, with TRBD1 matching over 9 bases. This CDR3 is 15 amino acids long. Germline CDR1 reads MNHEY; CDR2 reads SMNVEV (reference sequence). Trimming removed 4 bases from V and 4 bases from J; junction bases left unmatched: 7.

The V gene is TRBV29-1, the J gene TRBJ1-4, with 11 nucleotides matching TRBD1. This CDR3 region has 15 residues. The germline V gene has CDR1 SQVTM and CDR2 ANQGSEA. Germline trimming cut 6 bases from V and 1 base from J; bases unmatched to any gene: 4. This CDR3 reads CSVAGQGGTNEKLFF. CDR3 in DNA: TGCAGCGTCGCGGGACAGGGGGGAACTAATGAAAAACTGTTTTTT.

The genes are TRBV7-9 and TRBJ2-1; 12 nucleotides align to TRBD2. Germline assignment: CDR1 SEHNR and CDR2 FQNEAQ (reference sequence). The V gene end was trimmed by 4 bases and the J gene end by 6 bases; junction bases not matched to a gene: 7. This CDR3 is built from 16 residues. CDR3 nucleotide sequence: TGTGCCAGCAGCTCTACCCTGACTAGCGGGAGCAATGAGCAGTTCTTC. Its protein product is CASSSTLTSGSNEQFF.

This sequence joins TRBV7-9 and TRBJ1-5; TRBD1 matches at 7 bases. The CDR3 is made up of 14 amino acids. V was pared by 4 bases and J by 7 bases, with 7 bases of the junction left unmatched. Germline CDR1 is SEHNR and CDR2 is FQNEAQ (reference sequence). CDR3 region: CASSYGTEYQPQHF. The CDR3 DNA reads as TGTGCCAGCAGCTACGGGACAGAGTACCAGCCCCAGCATTTT.